Sequencing of this T cell receptor beta chain was carried out in a study of blood T cells in healthy people across ages (dated by TCRdb to the mid-2010s). With respect to the entire study: In model experiments, roughly one uniquely barcoded TCR beta cDNA molecule per two T cells was captured by template switching. The study measured age-related changes in TCR beta repertoire diversity using deep sequencing normalized with unique cDNA molecular identifiers. Four age groups were formed from the donors: young (average approximately 16 years), middle-aged (approximately 39), aged (62) and long-lived (about 80). To avoid experimental bias, donors of different ages were spread randomly across the sequencing lanes. Two additional independent replicas of 1 million unique cDNA reads from the same blood draw were analyzed for two donors (one aged 18 to 30 and one aged 80 or older). What the authors observed across the whole study: Because the CMV infection status of the donors was unknown, age-related changes in expanded clonotypes may potentially have been confounded. Observed TCR beta diversity correlated strongly with the percentage of naive T cells measured by flow cytometry. Estimates of total diversity based on one million sequenced T cells were regarded as lower bounds and as underestimates. Observed TCR beta diversity per million T cells fell roughly linearly with age, and a significant reduction was already apparent by age around 39. Compared with the aged group, the long-lived group had more naive CD4+ T cells, fewer expanded clones and increased TCR diversity, a pattern suggesting age selection. Conclusive comparison of naive and antigen-experienced compartments was prevented by the profiling of bulk unsorted PBMCs.

Donors were 39 systemically healthy Caucasian individuals from Russia aged roughly 6 to 95 years. Each donor gave approximately 9.3 milliliters of peripheral blood, collected into EDTA-treated Vacutainer tubes. Ficoll-Paque density-gradient centrifugation was used to isolate PBMCs, with at least 6.5 million obtained per sample. Trizol reagent was used to extract total RNA from the PBMCs, yielding at least 5.5 micrograms per sample. For every donor, an aliquot of PBMCs went through flow cytometry to measure the percentages of naive CD45RAhigh/CD27high T cells. The library relied on 5' RACE. These reads were obtained on an Illumina HiSeq 2500. The second PCR ran for roughly 6 to 11 cycles and used a J-beta primer mix along with a sample-barcoded 5' primer. A unique molecular identifier was introduced onto each TCR beta cDNA molecule by a template-switch 5' adaptor carrying 12 random nucleotides. Each sample yielded at least 2.5 million CDR3-containing paired-end reads. First-strand cDNA synthesis was performed from all RNA using the Mint cDNA synthesis kit, with priming by a TRBC-specific oligonucleotide. All cDNA was treated with uracil-DNA glycosylase and then went through a first 18-cycle PCR with the universal primers M1SS and BC2_uni_R. Per the authors' processing: For normalization, 1 million high-quality reads were randomly selected from each sample, with every read carrying a distinct molecular identifier. Reads with shared molecular identifiers were discarded instead of being binned into consensus sequences. MiTCR, with a Q25 quality threshold and the strictest error-elimination algorithm, was used for CDR3 identification, clonotype clustering and error correction. A nonparametric unseen species model with Euler transformation was used to estimate lower-bound total TCR beta diversity. TCRdb trimmed public reads at Q25 via fastp, called clones via MiXCR and kept in-frame beta chains. Identical CDR3 protein sequences are pooled into one entry, listed with their most common genes and DNA. These V and J calls originate from TCRdb's pipeline instead of the authors' own analysis. Counted in this sample were hundreds of thousands of distinct CDR3 sequences; around three fifths of them appeared once. The ten largest account for around 24% of the sample.

In the case of this clonotype: The target of this receptor is not known. No much larger clone is present one base from it, and per-base qualities are unavailable.

The CDR3 numbers 12 residues from cysteine through phenylalanine. The only DNA kept is the CDR3, 36 bases in frame from the first base. Reading the germline V gene (reference sequence) gives CDR1 SEHNR and CDR2 FQNEAQ. Sequencing used blood. This sequence originates from a man aged 35 to 55 in good health. The rearranged chain carries TRBV7-9 and TRBJ2-5, with the D gene call left open. The end of the DNA fits TRBJ2-7 better, so the J call may be wrong. The CDR3 corresponds to CASSFSGYEQYF. The nucleotide sequence is given as TGTGCCAGCAGTTTTAGTGGATACGAGCAGTACTTC.